This TCR beta chain originates from a study of cytomegalovirus exposure and HLA in healthy donors. On the study more broadly: Early release data held 85 million or so unique TCRs from HLA-typed donors.

PCR amplification relied on 60 Vbeta primers (plus 13 Jbeta primers). Only in-frame clones appear in the TCRdb table, and some are missing; sequencing was by immunoSEQ multiplex PCR. The sample contains approximately 240,000 clones, about 81% of which appear only once. Trimming took 1 base from V and 3 from J; bases not matched to a gene: 10. The germline CDR1 and CDR2 sequences are SGHNT and YYREEE (reference sequence). The CDR3 runs to 17 residues. General study points: In vitro experiments confirmed that three CMV-associated chains were specific for CMV antigens. When presence/absence was analysed, sequencing depth was taken to be roughly uniform across donors. Rare TCR sequences predominated, though certain public TCRs were found in many donors.

Remarks on this clone: What it binds is not known.

The chain combines TRBV5-4 with TRBJ2-5; 9 positions agree with TRBD2. The receptor's source is a woman aged 40 to 50 in good health and CMV-seropositive. The sample comprised PBMCs. The CDR3 loop reads CASSLWGRLAEKETQYF. The CDR3 DNA sequence: TGTGCCAGCAGCTTGTGGGGGAGACTAGCGGAGAAAGAGACCCAGTACTTC.